This TCR beta chain was captured in a study of blood T cell repertoires in COVID-19. About the research overall: Both acute and convalescent COVID-19 samples were obtained from the United States, Italy and Spain. PBMCs, B-cell-depleted T cells, or T cells provided the cDNA or gDNA that made up the material.

Per the original methods: For nucleated cells, counts were estimated from reference gene primer amplification. TCRdb's copy holds only in-frame clones and misses some; the assay was immunoSEQ multiplex PCR. The DNA was the basis for D and trimming; V, J and clone size are from that table. The sample shows some 220,000 clones, roughly 85% of them seen only once. Looked up from germline, CDR1 is SGHNT and CDR2 is YYREEE (reference sequence). V lost 1 base to trimming and J lost 7 bases; unmatched junction nucleotides: 9. The CDR3 sequence is 15 residues long. The chain employs TRBV5-4 and TRBJ1-2; 8 bases map to TRBD1. This receptor was taken from a woman in her seventies with COVID-19, enrolled during active disease. Sequenced sample: peripheral blood. CDR3 nucleotide sequence: TGTGCCAGCAGCTTGAAAGGACAGGGTGTCTCTGGCTACACCTTC. Translation: CASSLKGQGVSGYTF.